This T cell receptor (beta chain) was documented in a study of T cells in Graves' hyperthyroidism and ophthalmopathy. TCR beta CDR3 sequences were amplified from RNA transcripts. First-round RT-PCR targeting the TCR CDR3 was performed with the HTBI primer set. TCRdb redid the calling of the multiplex PCR reads with MiXCR, one entry per CDR3 protein. The sample comprises roughly 380,000 distinct CDR3 sequences, over 11% of which are singletons, and about 11% rests with the top ten. From more than 9 ml of fresh peripheral blood, PBMCs were isolated. This clonotype was counted ten times or more. The sequenced sample consisted of blood. This sequence originates from a woman aged 55-70 years with Graves' hyperthyroidism.

CDR3 sequence reads: CASSFGTGLSNTEAFF. The CDR3, as DNA: TGTGCCAGCAGTTTCGGGACAGGGCTTTCGAACACTGAAGCTTTCTTT. V is TRBV12-3 or TRBV12-4 and J is TRBJ1-1, with 9 bases fitting TRBD1. V was clipped by 3 bases and J by 1 base; unmatched bases: 6. The CDR3 covers 16 residues.